One sample yielded the 5 T cell receptor beta chains listed below, sequenced in a study of PD-L1 blockade in urothelial cancer. Time point: peripheral blood 6 weeks after treatment start. This table comes from immunoSEQ multiplex PCR, and its TCRdb copy is limited to in-frame clones, with some not included. The table has some 120,000 clones, about 83% seen once; the top ten hold roughly 2.4%. The material sequenced was PBMCs, taken around atezolizumab (anti-PD-L1) treatment. All receptors come from a man over 45 with urothelial cancer.

The chain combines TRBV21-1 with TRBJ2-1; the D call of TRBD1 is as the table states it, not checked on the DNA. TRBV21-1 is described as a pseudogene. CDR3 length: 17 residues. The CDR3 is CASSKAGQLGSYNEQFF. The CDR3 nucleotides are TGTGCCAGCAGCAAAGCGGGGCAGCTCGGCTCCTACAATGAGCAGTTCTTC.

The genes are TRBV15 and TRBJ2-1, with D possibly matching TRBD2 (6 bases). Germline V lookup: CDR1 LNHNV, CDR2 YYDKDF (reference sequence). The CDR3 consists of 17 residues. V dropped 5 bases and J dropped 9 bases, with 26 bases sitting between them. The CDR3 DNA reads TGTGCCACCAGCTCCAAGGAGGGTCTAGCGCGGGGAAGTGAGCAGTTCTTC. It encodes CATSSKEGLARGSEQFF.

The chain links TRBV10-3 to TRBJ1-1, with D possibly TRBD1 on 6 matching bases. Germline CDR1 reads ENHRY; CDR2 reads SYGVKD. V was trimmed by 4 bases and J by 4 bases, leaving 16 bases between them. The CDR3 sequence is 15 residues long. CDR3 residues: CAISGPQGLGTEAFF. DNA for the CDR3: TGTGCCATCAGTGGTCCACAGGGCTTGGGCACTGAAGCTTTCTTT.

The chain joins TRBV28 to TRBJ2-1; D might be TRBD2 (6 bases). The V end lost 6 bases, the J end lost 8 bases, and 32 bases lay between the germline ends. The CDR3 is made up of 19 amino acids. Germline loops: CDR1 MDHEN, CDR2 SYDVKM. Here the CDR3 reads CASSITGSSPGRGVHEQFF. In DNA form, the CDR3 reads TGTGCCAGCAGCATAACAGGTTCATCCCCGGGACGCGGGGTCCATGAGCAGTTCTTC.

The genes are TRBV6-4 and TRBJ2-3; 7 positions match TRBD2. The CDR3 length is 15 residues. The V and J ends lost 7 bases and 1 base, in that order; junction bases with no gene match: 8. CDR1 and CDR2 (germline): MRHNA, SNTAGT. The CDR3 DNA reads as TGTGCCAGCACCGAAGCGGGACGGGGCACAGATACGCAGTATTTT. Amino acid sequence: CASTEAGRGTDTQYF.